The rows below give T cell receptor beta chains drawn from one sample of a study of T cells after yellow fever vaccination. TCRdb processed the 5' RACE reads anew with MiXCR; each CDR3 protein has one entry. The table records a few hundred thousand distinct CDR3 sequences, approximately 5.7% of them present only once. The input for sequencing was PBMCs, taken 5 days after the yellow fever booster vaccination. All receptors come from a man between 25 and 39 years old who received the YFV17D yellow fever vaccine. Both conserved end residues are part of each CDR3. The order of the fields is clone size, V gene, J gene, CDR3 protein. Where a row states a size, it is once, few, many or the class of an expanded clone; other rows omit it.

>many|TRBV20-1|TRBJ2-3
CSADDGPTDTQYF
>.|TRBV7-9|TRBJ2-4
CASHTGTDLAKNIQYF
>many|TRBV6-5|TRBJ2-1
CASSYPRGVAGDNEQFF
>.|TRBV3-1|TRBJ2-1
CASSHTAESYNEQFF
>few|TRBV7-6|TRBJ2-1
CASTRLAGGLVEQFF
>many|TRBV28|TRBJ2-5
CASSPGLAIQTQYF
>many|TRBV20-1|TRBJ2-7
CIPSEIAGWYEQYF
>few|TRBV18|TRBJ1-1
CASSPAGTAEAFF
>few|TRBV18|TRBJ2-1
CASSPRPDRGSNEQFF
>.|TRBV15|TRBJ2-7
CATSKDSDYEQYF
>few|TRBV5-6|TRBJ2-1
CASSGPTISSYNEQFF
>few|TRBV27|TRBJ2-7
CASSLASGRGLSYEQYF
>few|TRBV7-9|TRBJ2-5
CASQAASLQETQYF
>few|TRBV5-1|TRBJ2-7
CASSLYTSSYEQYF
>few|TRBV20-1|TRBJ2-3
CSARAERGTDTQYF
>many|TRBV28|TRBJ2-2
CASSTRTGELFF
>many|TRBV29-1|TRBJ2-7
CSVSGTASPYEQYF
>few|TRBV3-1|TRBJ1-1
CASSPRTGRAMGTEAFF
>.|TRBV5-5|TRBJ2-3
CASMRTSGTDTQYF
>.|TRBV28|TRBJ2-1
CASSLFLGLAGGELGNEQFF
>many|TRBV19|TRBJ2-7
CASSVAGTDFYEQYF
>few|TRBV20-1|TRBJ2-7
CSAYKSGSEQYF
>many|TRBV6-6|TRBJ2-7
CASSYEVAYEQYF
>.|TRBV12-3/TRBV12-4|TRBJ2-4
CASSQGGNIQYF
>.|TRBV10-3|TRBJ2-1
CAIGDSGYNEQFF
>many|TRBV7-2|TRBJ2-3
CASSSPTGKGAQYF
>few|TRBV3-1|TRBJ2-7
CASSPPTGTYEQYF
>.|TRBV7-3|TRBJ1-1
CASSSRGENTEAFF
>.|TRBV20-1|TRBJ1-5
CSALRAQNQPQHF
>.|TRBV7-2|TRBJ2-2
CASSLFPRTNTGELFF
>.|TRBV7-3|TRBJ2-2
CASSPGTSGRAGELFF
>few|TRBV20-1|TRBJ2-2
CSARVGQGGGELFF
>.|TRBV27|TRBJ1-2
CASSSGGGDYGYTF
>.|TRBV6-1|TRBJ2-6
CASRGSTGANVLTF
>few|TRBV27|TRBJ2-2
CASTEFAGAGTGELFF
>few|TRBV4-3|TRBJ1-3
CASSQEQGANAGNTIYF
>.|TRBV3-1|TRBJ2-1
CASCQDRSGREGLGNEQFF
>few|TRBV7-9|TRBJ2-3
CASTLQTTDTQYF
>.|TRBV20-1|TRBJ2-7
CSARARTGSYEQYF
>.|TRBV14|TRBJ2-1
CASSQDLTLAGVGRSSYNEQFF
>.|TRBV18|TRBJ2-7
CASSNSVGGRASGEQYF